This T cell receptor (beta chain) came from a study of T cells in Graves' hyperthyroidism and ophthalmopathy. Points from the study as a whole: Ophthalmopathy got predicted by the model a median approximately 6.4 months before its onset. Blood shared most expanded thyroid clonotypes above 0.001.

Any patient presenting with uncontrolled infection, other autoimmune disease, pregnancy or lactation was left out. The CDR3 extends over 14 amino acids. Germline V gene data show CDR1 as LGHDT and CDR2 as YNNKEL (reference sequence). J was trimmed by 7 bases and V by 3 bases; bases with no gene match: 6. In this sample, this clonotype turned up many times. Its target is unknown. The source material, RNA transcripts, was used to amplify TCR beta CDR3 regions. Researchers ran a first-round RT-PCR on the TCR CDR3 using the HTBI primer set. TCRdb re-called the multiplex PCR reads with MiXCR, one entry per CDR3 protein. The profile shows about 480,000 distinct CDR3 sequences, under 15% of them singletons.

This receptor was identified in a woman younger than 35 with Graves' hyperthyroidism. The specimen sequenced was blood. The genes are TRBV3-1 and TRBJ2-7; TRBD2 matches 10 bases. CDR3 coding DNA: TGTGCCAGCAGCCACAGCGGGAGGGCCCTTGAGCAGTACGTC. Amino acid sequence: CASSHSGRALEQYV.